The T cell receptor (beta chain) described here comes from a study of tumor-infiltrating lymphocytes in primary liver carcinoma. With approximately 500 ng total RNA as template and a constant-region primer, TCR beta cDNA was made. Researchers made the TCR beta libraries by running three nested multiplex PCR rounds with slightly modified ARM-PCR. Amplification in the first two PCR rounds was performed using TRBV1-TRBV30 forward primers and a C-beta reverse primer for 10 cycles each. TCRdb reprocessed the multiplex PCR reads with MiXCR, giving one entry per CDR3 protein. In the table there are tens of thousands of distinct CDR3 sequences, 72% of which are singletons. CDR1 and CDR2 from the germline V gene are MNHNS and SASEGT. This CDR3 spans 14 amino acids. Both RNA and DNA were isolated together from around 18-30 mg of bulk tissue that had not been sorted. To note about this clonotype: Sequence at one end of the junction differs from germline and may be a read error.

The source is a man between 35 and 55 years old with primary liver carcinoma and hepatitis B virus infection. The sequenced sample was liver tumor tissue from sampling region 1. Subset indicated: tumor region T1, superior pole. This chain connects TRBV6-1 to TRBJ2-7; perhaps TRBD1 as D (6 bases). CDR3 DNA: TGTGCCACCAGTGAAGCGCGGACAGTCTACGGGCAGTACTTC. It yields the protein CATSEARTVYGQYF.